Ten or more counts support the clone carrying this T cell receptor (beta chain). Its matching antigen is unknown. The germline V gene encodes CDR1 SGHKS and CDR2 YYEKEE (reference sequence). There are 13 residues in the CDR3. V dropped 4 bases and J dropped 7 bases, with 14 bases sitting between them. The data are from a study of CD8+CD57+ T cells in acquired aplastic anemia. The overall study: Average DNA yield from sorted CD4+ and CD8+ cells was approximately 3 ug. On average, healthy donors gave about 10.8 million reads for CD4+ cells.

TCR beta VDJ and CDR3 were profiled, and genomic DNA was the template. TCRdb re-analysed the reads in MiXCR, keeping a single row per CDR3 protein. The sample holds about 160,000 distinct CDR3 sequences, roughly 47% seen once. Study observations and caveats: Patients and controls shared nearly 30 CD8+ CDR3 sequences, which appeared highly expressed in patients and within their immunodominant clones.

The sequence derives from a human donor in good health. The rearrangement links TRBV5-5 to TRBJ2-5, with D perhaps TRBD1 (6 bases). Sample: sorted CD4+, CD8+, or CD8+CD57+ T cells (not recorded which) from PBMCs. This chain's CDR3 is CASSPAGARTQYF. The CDR3 region has the DNA TGTGCCAGCAGCCCTGCAGGGGCACGGACCCAGTACTTC.